This T cell receptor (beta chain) originates from a study of blood T cell repertoires in COVID-19. Study at large: COVID-19 samples, acute and convalescent, were from the United States, Italy and Spain. In each case, the material was cDNA or gDNA derived from T cells, B-cell-depleted T cells, or PBMCs.

Authors' data handling: Nucleated cell number was recorded as an estimate derived from reference gene primer amplification. The table came from immunoSEQ multiplex PCR; TCRdb's copy has only in-frame clones and leaves some out. V and J calls and clone size follow that table, whereas D and trimming were derived from the DNA. Among 78,000 or so clones listed, around 83% were seen once. The J segment lost 4 bases and the V segment lost 5 bases, leaving 5 bases of the junction unmatched. The CDR3 has 14 amino acids. CDR1 is LNHNV and CDR2 is YYDKDF in the germline V gene (reference sequence). The sample was peripheral blood. This TCR derives from a human donor in a cohort sampled during active COVID-19. V gene TRBV15 combines with J gene TRBJ2-7, with 10 nucleotides matching TRBD1. The CDR3 spells CATSRRGQGYEQYF. The CDR3 DNA reads as TGTGCCACCAGCCGACGGGGACAGGGGTACGAGCAGTACTTC.